One sample yielded the 6 T cell receptor beta chains listed below, sequenced in a study of early T cells in non-severe SARS-CoV-2 infection. MiXCR, applied by TCRdb to the 5' RACE reads, yields one record per CDR3 protein. The table shows 50,000 to 70,000 distinct CDR3 sequences, with about 7.7% occurring only once. The sample comprised whole blood. These receptors all come from an adult who was a healthcare worker with PCR-confirmed SARS-CoV-2 infection or an uninfected control (not recorded which).

This clonotype is medium-sized (0.01 to 0.1%) by share. This chain links TRBV7-9 with TRBJ2-1; 12 bases are a match to TRBD2. Germline CDR1 reads SEHNR; CDR2 reads FQNEAQ (reference sequence). After removal of 5 bases from V and 4 bases from J, the junction contained 9 bases not matched to a gene. The length of the CDR3 is 17 residues. In DNA, the CDR3 is TGTGCCAGCAGCCCACAGAGGCTAGCGGGAGGGTACAATGAGCAGTTCTTC. This codes for CASSPQRLAGGYNEQFF.

This clonotype was seen a handful of times. The chain links TRBV7-3 to TRBJ2-1; TRBD1 might be the D (6 bases). From germline, CDR1 is SGHTA and CDR2 FQGTGA. Trimming stripped 5 bases from V and 7 bases from J, with 9 bases between. The CDR3 has 12 residues. The CDR3 nucleotides are TGTGCCAGCAGCCTCACAGGGAATGAGCAGTTCTTC. Protein product: CASSLTGNEQFF.

This clonotype was seen ten or more times. The gene calls are TRBV7-9 and TRBJ2-1; 10 bases map to TRBD2. Germline-derived CDR1 and CDR2 are SEHNR and FQNEAQ (reference sequence). V lost 6 bases and J lost 6; bases outside the gene matches: 11. This CDR3 has 16 residues. CDR3 DNA: TGTGCCAGCAGTGAGCGGGAGGGCCGGGGTGGCAATGAGCAGTTCTTC. Translation: CASSEREGRGGNEQFF.

V gene TRBV2 combines with J gene TRBJ1-2; no definite D call. From germline, CDR1 is SNHLY and CDR2 FYNNEI. CDR3 length: 12 amino acids. The V and J ends lost 11 bases and 3 bases respectively, with 13 bases between them. The chain's CDR3 is CAARPMDYGYTF. Here the CDR3 DNA reads TGTGCCGCTCGACCCATGGACTATGGCTACACCTTC.

This clonotype was seen a handful of times. V gene TRBV20-1 combines with J gene TRBJ2-1; 9 bases align to TRBD2. Per germline, CDR1 DFQATT and CDR2 SNEGSKA (reference sequence). This CDR3 has 14 residues. J lost 7 bases, V lost 6 bases, and 10 bases had no gene match. The CDR3 nucleotides are TGCAGTGCCCCCACTAGCGGGTCCGGAAATGAGCAGTTCTTC. This encodes CSAPTSGSGNEQFF.

Turning to this clonotype: The DNA is omitted, as the CDR3 cannot be located on it reliably, and the CDR3 follows TCRdb's listing. The chain uses TRBV27 and TRBJ2-5. The CDR3 is 13 residues long, counting both termini. CDR1 and CDR2 (germline): MNHEY, SMNVEV (reference sequence). CDR3 sequence reads: CASSLGFLETQYF.